One sample yielded the 27 T cell receptor beta chains listed below, sequenced in a study of glioma-infiltrating T cells. The iRepertoire nested amplicon-rescue multiplex PCR amplified TCR alpha and beta CDR3s from RNA. MiXCR was run by TCRdb on the multiplex PCR reads, yielding one entry per CDR3 protein. Of approximately 400,000 distinct CDR3 sequences in the sample, about two fifths were seen once. Sequencing was done on a sample of glioma tissue, nonneoplastic brain tissue, or PBMCs (not recorded which). These receptors originate from a human donor with low-grade glioma or glioblastoma, undergoing nonglioma brain surgery, or in good health (not recorded which).

Concerning this clonotype: The germline gene is not matched at one end of the junction; a read error may be the cause. The rearrangement links TRBV28 to TRBJ1-5; D is ambiguous. CDR1 is MDHEN, CDR2 SYDVKM, per germline. The CDR3 runs to 14 residues. This chain's CDR3 is CANSLWGGNQPQHF. The CDR3 nucleotides are TGTGCCAACAGTTTATGGGGAGGTAATCAGCCCCAGCATTTT. The variable domain in full, completed from reference TRBV28 and TRBJ1-5, reads DVKVTQSSRYLVKRTGEKVFLECVQDMDHENMFWYRQDPGLGLRLIYFSYDVKMKEKGDIPEGYSVSREKKERFSLILESASTNQTSMYLCANSLWGGNQPQHFGDGTRLSIL.

This clonotype was observed a handful of times. The rearrangement links TRBV7-9 to TRBJ1-2; TRBD1 matches at 7 bases. CDR1 SEHNR and CDR2 FQNEAQ come from the germline V gene (reference sequence). The V and J ends lost 5 bases and 6 bases, in that order; junction bases with no gene match: 9. The CDR3 runs 14 residues. The CDR3 bases are TGTGCCAGCAGCAAACCTACAGGGGCCGATGGCTACACCTTC. Translating it yields CASSKPTGADGYTF.

On this clonotype itself: Germline is not matched at one junction end, which may reflect a read error. V is TRBV25-1 and J is TRBJ2-1, with D uncertain. The CDR3 runs to 14 residues. Per the germline V gene, CDR1 is MGHDK and CDR2 is SYGVNS. CDR3 sequence reads: CASRAGPTYNEHFF. CDR3 coding DNA: TGTGCCAGCAGAGCCGGACCCACCTACAATGAGCACTTCTTC.

The V gene is TRBV20-1, the J gene TRBJ2-1; 10 bases fit TRBD2. CDR1 and CDR2 (germline): DFQATT, SNEGSKA (reference sequence). J gave up 8 bases and V 7 bases, and 8 bases lay outside the gene matches. This CDR3 contains 13 residues. The CDR3, as DNA: TGCAGTGAAGCGGGAGGGCCTAACGATGAGCAGTTCTTC. It codes for CSEAGGPNDEQFF.

With regard to this clonotype: This CDR3 fails to terminate in the conserved phenylalanine or tryptophan, so it likely reflects a read error. The V call is TRBV2, the J call TRBJ2-7, with TRBD1 matching 10 bases. This CDR3 has 14 amino acids. Per germline, CDR1 SNHLY and CDR2 FYNNEI. The CDR3 nucleotides are TGTGCCAGCAGAGAAGGGACAGGGGCCTACGAGCAGTACTTA. This codes for CASREGTGAYEQYL.

The chain joins TRBV10-3 to TRBJ2-5; 13 bases line up with TRBD2. The CDR3 length is 15 residues. Trimming cost V 6 bases and J 3 bases; bases outside gene matches: 4. Germline V gives CDR1 ENHRY, CDR2 SYGVKD. The CDR3 DNA reads TGTGCCATCAGGAGGACTAGCGGGAGAGAAGAGACCCAGTACTTC. Translated, it gives CAIRRTSGREETQYF.

Concerning this clonotype: This may come from a read error, since a much larger clone is one base off. The chain has TRBV4-1 and TRBJ1-6; D call uncertain. This CDR3 is built from 14 residues. From germline, CDR1 is MGHRA and CDR2 YSYEKL. Here the CDR3 DNA reads TGCGCCAGCAGCCGCCCAGGACGGAATTCACCCCCCCACTTT. Its protein is CASSRPGRNSPPHF.

This clonotype has only a few counts. The V and J genes are TRBV6-6 and TRBJ2-5; the match to TRBD1 covers 7 bases. J was trimmed by 0 bases and V by 5 bases; bases with no gene match: 6. The CDR3 sequence is 15 residues long. Germline-derived CDR1 and CDR2 are MNHNY and SVGAGI (reference sequence). As DNA, the CDR3 is TGTGCCAGCAGTCTCCCCGGGACAGACCAAGAGACCCAGTACTTC. Translating it yields CASSLPGTDQETQYF.

This clonotype was counted ten times or more. This sequence joins TRBV4-3 and TRBJ2-1, with D unresolved. V lost 0 bases and J 9 bases, leaving 12 bases between the germline ends. This CDR3 comprises 14 residues. Germline V gives CDR1 LGHNA, CDR2 YSLEER. CDR3 in DNA: TGCGCCAGCAGCCAAGATTTGTTGGGATCTGAGCAGTTCTTC. Residues: CASSQDLLGSEQFF.

This clonotype was detected many times. The chain links TRBV15 to TRBJ2-2; D ambiguous. CDR3 length equals 12 residues. Germline V gene lookup returns CDR1 LNHNV and CDR2 YYDKDF (reference sequence). Deletions cut 4 bases from V and 7 bases from J, with 7 bases between. The chain's CDR3 is CATSTFDGELFF. For the CDR3, the DNA is TGTGCCACCAGCACGTTTGACGGGGAGCTGTTTTTT.

On this clonotype itself: This could be a read error, since a much larger clone is one nucleotide away. This chain joins TRBV6-2 or TRBV6-3 and TRBJ1-5, with 11 bases identical to TRBD1. The CDR3 contains 20 residues. The germline gives CDR1 MNHEY, CDR2 SVGEGT. CDR3 coding DNA: TGTGCCAGCGGTTACCAAATCCGTCAGGACAGGGGGCTGATCAATCAGCCCCAGCATTTT. Its protein is CASGYQIRQDRGLINQPQHF.

On this clonotype: A read error may produce the germline difference seen at one junction end. DNA for the CDR3: TGCGCCAGCAGCCTTGGAGGGGGCCGCACTGATGCTTTCTTT. Residues: CASSLGGGRTDAFF. This sequence joins TRBV4-1 and TRBJ1-1, with TRBD1 matching over 7 bases. In germline, CDR1 is MGHRA, CDR2 YSYEKL. The CDR3 length is 14 residues.

This clonotype came up a few times. The chain is built from TRBV20-1 and TRBJ1-6; D is possibly TRBD1 (6 bases). V lost 1 base, J lost 10 bases, and 14 bases lay in between. Germline V lookup: CDR1 DFQATT, CDR2 SNEGSKA (reference sequence). This CDR3 contains 14 residues. The CDR3 region has the DNA TGCAGTGCTAGAGGGACAGCTTACATGTCACCCCTCCACTTT. Translating gives CSARGTAYMSPLHF.

This clonotype showed up just a few times. The chain combines TRBV15 with TRBJ2-5; no reliable D call. The germline V gene has CDR1 LNHNV and CDR2 YYDKDF (reference sequence). The V and J ends lost 3 bases and 1 base respectively, with 6 bases between them. There are 13 residues in the CDR3. In DNA form, the CDR3 reads TGTGCCACCAGCAGGGCAGGCCAAGAGACCCAGTACTTC. It codes for CATSRAGQETQYF.

The chain carries TRBV4-1 and TRBJ2-7, with D tentatively TRBD1 (6 bases). The V end was cut by 1 base, the J end by 6 bases, with 16 bases between. Looked up from germline, CDR1 is MGHRA and CDR2 is YSYEKL. The CDR3 is 15 amino acids. The CDR3 sequence: CASSQGTAGLSEQYF. CDR3 bases: TGCGCCAGCAGCCAAGGGACAGCCGGCTTGTCCGAGCAGTACTTC.

The chain carries TRBV11-2 and TRBJ2-1; D might be TRBD2 (6 bases). CDR3 length: 17 residues. The germline CDR1 and CDR2 sequences are SGHAT and FQNNGV. V gave up 4 bases and J gave up 0 bases, with 16 bases separating them. The CDR3 DNA is TGTGCCAGCAGCTCGCCATTGGAGGGGAGCTCCTACAATGAGCAGTTCTTC. It codes for CASSSPLEGSSYNEQFF. The full variable domain, its missing parts supplied by reference TRBV11-2 and TRBJ2-1, is EAGVAQSPRYKIIEKRQSVAFWCNPISGHATLYWYQQILGQGPKLLIQFQNNGVVDDSQLPKDRFSAERLKGVDSTLKIQPAKLEDSAVYLCASSSPLEGSSYNEQFFGPGTRLTVL.

This clonotype was counted many times. V usage is TRBV27 and J usage is TRBJ1-4; D gene unclear. V was cut by 5 bases and J by 0 bases, with 10 bases left in between. The CDR3 spans 15 residues. CDR1 and CDR2 (germline): MNHEY, SMNVEV (reference sequence). The CDR3 sequence is CASSLAGATNEKLFF. The CDR3 bases are TGTGCCAGCAGTCTGGCAGGCGCAACTAATGAAAAACTGTTTTTT.

The chain is built from TRBV6-7 and TRBJ2-5; possibly TRBD1 for D (5 bases). TRBV6-7 belongs to the ORF category, with a function that is uncertain. The CDR3 consists of 13 residues. V was cut by 10 bases and J by 4 bases, with 16 bases left in between. The CDR3 DNA is TGTGCCATCGTTTGGCGAAGGGGAGAGACCCAGTACTTC. It specifies CAIVWRRGETQYF.

The chain uses TRBV9 and TRBJ1-6; D not resolved. Germline V gene lookup returns CDR1 SGDLS and CDR2 YYNGEE. This CDR3 has 15 residues. V shed 1 base and J shed 0 bases, with 5 bases lying between them. In DNA, the CDR3 is TGTGCCAGCAGCGTACAGAGCTCCTATAATTCACCCCTCCACTTT. Its protein is CASSVQSSYNSPLHF.

The chain is built from TRBV2 and TRBJ1-6; D gene uncertain. Trimming cost V 4 bases and J 8 bases, with 9 bases left between them. This CDR3 region has 13 residues. CDR1 is SNHLY, CDR2 FYNNEI, per germline. The CDR3 is CASSVLGDSPLHF. Written as DNA, the CDR3 is TGTGCCAGCAGTGTCCTGGGTGATTCACCCCTCCACTTT.

Comment on this clonotype: A much more abundant neighbour one base away suggests this may be a read error. This likely comes from a read error, as the CDR3 has no conserved phenylalanine or tryptophan at its end. The chain joins TRBV6-2 or TRBV6-3 to TRBJ2-3, with D possibly being TRBD1 (6 bases). Germline CDR1 and CDR2: MNHEY and SVGEGT. This CDR3 is built from 15 residues. V was cut by 4 bases and J by 2 bases, with 13 bases left in between. As DNA, the CDR3 is TGTGCCAGCAGTTCACGGACAGTTTACACAGATACGCAGTATCTT. It yields the protein CASSSRTVYTDTQYL.

The chain is built from TRBV19 and TRBJ2-7; 7 bases agree with TRBD1. The length of the CDR3 is 14 residues. Germline lookup yields CDR1 LNHDA and CDR2 SQIVND (reference sequence). J lost 6 bases, V lost 9 bases, and 14 bases had no gene match. In DNA form, the CDR3 reads TGTGCCAGCAGTTCCGACAGGGTACTGAGCGAGCAGTACTTC. Amino acids: CASSSDRVLSEQYF. The full variable domain, in which reference TRBV19 and TRBJ2-7 provide the parts outside the CDR3, is DGGITQSPKYLFRKEGQNVTLSCEQNLNHDAMYWYRQDPGQGLRLIYYSQIVNDFQKGDIAEGYSVSREKKESFPLTVTSAQKNPTAFYLCASSSDRVLSEQYFGPGTRLTVT.

This clonotype was seen at least ten times. The CDR3 DNA sequence: TGTGCCACCAGTGGTTTCGGGACAGGCTTCTTTCATGAGCAGTTCTTC. Protein: CATSGFGTGFFHEQFF. The V call is TRBV24-1, the J call TRBJ2-1; 8 positions agree with TRBD1. The junction had 13 bases not matched to a gene; V was cut back by 5 bases and J by 8 bases. Germline V lookup: CDR1 KGHDR, CDR2 SFDVKD. CDR3 length equals 16 residues.

The genes are TRBV5-1 and TRBJ2-1; no firm D call. This CDR3 has 15 residues. Between the trimmed V and J ends, which lost 0 bases and 4 bases, there was a span of 11 bases. Germline loops: CDR1 SGHRS, CDR2 YFSETQ. For the CDR3, the DNA is TGCGCCAGCAGCTTGGTTGCAGGCGAATACAATGAGCAGTTCTTC. This codes for CASSLVAGEYNEQFF.

About this clonotype itself: With a much larger clone just one base away, this may be a read error. V usage is TRBV25-1 and J usage is TRBJ2-1, with 7 bases identical to TRBD2. The germline CDR1 and CDR2 sequences are MGHDK and SYGVNS. This CDR3 is 17 amino acids long. CDR3 sequence (DNA): TGTGCCAGCAGTGAATTAAGTGGCGGGAGCAGCTACAATGGGCAGTTCTTC. Its translation: CASSELSGGSSYNGQFF.

In its sample, this clonotype was seen a few times. This chain uses TRBV18 with TRBJ2-3; 10 positions match TRBD2. The CDR3 spans 17 residues. Germline lookup yields CDR1 KGHSH and CDR2 LQKENI. Germline trimming cut 6 bases from V and 2 bases from J; bases unmatched to any gene: 11. In nucleotides, the CDR3 is TGTGCCAGCTCTGGTCGTACAGCGGGAGGGCCCACAGATACGCAGTATTTT. Amino acid sequence: CASSGRTAGGPTDTQYF.

This clonotype appeared many times. As DNA, the CDR3 is TGTGCCAGCAGTTTAGGACAGGGTCGGGGAAAACTGTTTTTT. Amino acid sequence: CASSLGQGRGKLFF. The J gene is TRBJ1-4, the V gene TRBV28; TRBD1 matches 8 bases. Germline-derived CDR1 and CDR2 are MDHEN and SYDVKM. Trimming removed 2 bases from V and 10 bases from J; junction bases left unmatched: 6. The CDR3 contains 14 residues.